The present T cell receptor beta chain was sequenced within a study of T-cell memory formation after mild COVID-19. In TCRdb, the 5' RACE reads were re-called with MiXCR into one record per CDR3 protein. Among around 320,000 distinct CDR3 sequences listed, approximately 27% were seen once. Worth noting for this clonotype: What it binds is not known.

Study-wide findings and caveats: Largely, contracting CD4+ clones fell within CM and EM, and contracting CD8+ clones within EMRA.

Germline-derived CDR1 and CDR2 are KGHSH and LQKENI. Trimming took 1 base from V and 2 from J, leaving 6 bases between them. This CDR3 has 13 residues. The sample was PBMCs or a T cell subset sorted from them (not recorded which). The sequence derives from an adult woman who had mild COVID-19 (a few samples of this study predate the infection). Cell type and time point are not known. V and J are TRBV18 and TRBJ2-7; D unclear. The chain's CDR3 is CASSPRGTYEQYF. The CDR3 region has the DNA TGTGCCAGCTCACCACGGGGAACCTACGAGCAGTACTTC.